What follows is one TCR beta chain and its context. Its antigen is unknown. Expressed TCRB transcripts were sequenced, since all the RNA that had been isolated was reverse transcribed. The average read count of naive, central memory and regulatory T cell samples was some 3.8 million. Method: immunoSEQ multiplex PCR; TCRdb's copy keeps in-frame clones and lacks some. The sample holds 600,000 to 650,000 clones, roughly 16% seen once. This record comes from a study of beta chain features in type 1 diabetes. Points from the study as a whole: Patients with type 1 diabetes carried fewer insertions and had more deletions at their VDJ junctions. High TCR expression in some cells could lead to their over-representation in cDNA sequencing. TCRB CDR3 length was moderately but significantly reduced in all four CD4+ subsets of Type 1 diabetes patients.

CDR1 is LNHDA and CDR2 is SQIVND in the germline V gene (reference sequence). The CDR3 is made up of 16 amino acids. Trimming pared 6 bases from V and 2 bases from J, leaving 16 bases between. The clonotype comes from a man aged 18 to 35 in good health. The chain joins TRBV19 to TRBJ2-2, with a possible D match to TRBD1 (5 bases). Sequenced sample: naive CD4+ T cells from blood. Here the CDR3 reads CASRNRRQINTGELFF. CDR3 nucleotide sequence: TGTGCCAGTAGAAATCGACGACAGATTAACACCGGGGAGCTGTTTTTT. Combining the CDR3 with reference TRBV19 and TRBJ2-2 gives the whole variable domain DGGITQSPKYLFRKEGQNVTLSCEQNLNHDAMYWYRQDPGQGLRLIYYSQIVNDFQKGDIAEGYSVSREKKESFPLTVTSAQKNPTAFYLCASRNRRQINTGELFFGEGSRLTVL.